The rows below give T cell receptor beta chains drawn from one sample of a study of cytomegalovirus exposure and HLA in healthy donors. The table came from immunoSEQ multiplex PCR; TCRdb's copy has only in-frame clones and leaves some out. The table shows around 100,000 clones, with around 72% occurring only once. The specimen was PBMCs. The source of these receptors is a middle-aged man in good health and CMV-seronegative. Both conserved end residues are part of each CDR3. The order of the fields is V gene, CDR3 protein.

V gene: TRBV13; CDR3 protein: CASSLFPSGGLKTQYF
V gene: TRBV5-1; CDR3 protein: CASSPGDRATNEKLFF
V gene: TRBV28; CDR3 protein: CASSLSGGQPQHF
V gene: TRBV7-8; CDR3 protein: CASSAYVMPSYEQYF
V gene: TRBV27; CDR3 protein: CASSLHGGSYEQYF
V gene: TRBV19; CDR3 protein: CASRGTAAGETQYF
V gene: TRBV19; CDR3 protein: CASSSGGQYYGYTF
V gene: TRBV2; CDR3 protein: CASRDFPGQGFTGELFF
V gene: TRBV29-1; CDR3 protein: CSVEDQGQDLLYGYTF
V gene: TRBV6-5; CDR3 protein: CASSSRDRALDEQYF
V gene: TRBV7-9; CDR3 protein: CASTPGQGNEKLFF
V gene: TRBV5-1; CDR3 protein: CASSPARTDTQYF
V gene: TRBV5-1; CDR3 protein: CASSSPGQGLTDTQYF
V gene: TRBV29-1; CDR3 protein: CSVALRVDQPQHF
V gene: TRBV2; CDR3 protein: CASSENLRPENTEAFF
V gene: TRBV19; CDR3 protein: CASSISGTDMGSPLHF
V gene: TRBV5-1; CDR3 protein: CASSSLGGALYNEQFF
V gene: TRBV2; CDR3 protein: CASKGEGSPLHF
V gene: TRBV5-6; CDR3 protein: CASNYRGSDTEAFF
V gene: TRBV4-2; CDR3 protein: CASSDLKGMAHEQFF
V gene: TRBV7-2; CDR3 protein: CASSLVGNEKLFF
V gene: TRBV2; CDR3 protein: CASSSDRNTEAFF
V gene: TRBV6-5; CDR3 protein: CASSYMGATYEQYF
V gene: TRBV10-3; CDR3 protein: CAISGTSSYEQYF
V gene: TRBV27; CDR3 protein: CASSLSWGLQPQHF
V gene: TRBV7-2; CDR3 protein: CASSSHQGTGYTF
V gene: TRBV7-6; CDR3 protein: CASSVSTSGAQNTGELFF
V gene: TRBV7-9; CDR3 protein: CASSLAQGALVTGELFF
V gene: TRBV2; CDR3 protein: CASSGLGQGMVMNTEAFF
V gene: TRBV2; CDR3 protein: CASSEVAGRQYF
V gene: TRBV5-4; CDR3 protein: CASSSGQENTEAFF
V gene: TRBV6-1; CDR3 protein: CASSESGSRSGEGYTF
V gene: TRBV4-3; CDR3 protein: CASSQDTGYTGELFF
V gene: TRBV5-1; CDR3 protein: CASSPQGSDSPLHF
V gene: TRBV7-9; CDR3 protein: CASSPFRDRGTDTQYF
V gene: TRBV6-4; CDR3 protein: CASTSDAGPQGNQPQHF
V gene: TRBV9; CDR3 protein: CASSVLGGNTGELFF
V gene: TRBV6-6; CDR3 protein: CASNRLAGGDTQYF
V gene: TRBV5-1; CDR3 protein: CASSFTGTNEQFF
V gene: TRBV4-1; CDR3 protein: CASSQDGGNQPQHF
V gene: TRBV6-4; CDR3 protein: CASSDSGGNSPLHF
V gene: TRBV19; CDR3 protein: CASSPQGGRSPLHF
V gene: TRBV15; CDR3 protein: CATSRAANTYEQYF
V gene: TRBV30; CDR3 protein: CAWSTSSYEQYF
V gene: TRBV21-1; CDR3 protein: CASIIGGRRETQYF
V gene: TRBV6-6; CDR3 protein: CASSFSGGENTGELFF
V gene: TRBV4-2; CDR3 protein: CASSQLGSGGGGELFF
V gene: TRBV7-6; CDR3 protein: CASSSTRNNEQFF
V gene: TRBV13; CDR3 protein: CASSLGARGIRQYF
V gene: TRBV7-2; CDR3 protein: CASSHTSGGAFEQFF
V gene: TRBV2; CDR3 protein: CASSAILAFF
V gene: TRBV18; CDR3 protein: CASSPRGQGSGTQYF
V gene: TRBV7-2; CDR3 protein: CASSWLYEQYF
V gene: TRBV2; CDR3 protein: CASSESLIETQYF
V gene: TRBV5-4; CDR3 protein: CASSRGLQDEKLFF
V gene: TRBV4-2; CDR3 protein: CASSQARTGGQETQYF
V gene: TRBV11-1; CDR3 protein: CASSEDRGYGYTF